The next 23 T cell receptor beta chains were all read from a single sample in a study of spatial heterogeneity in lung cancer (dated by TCRdb to between 2018 and 2021). The sample's time point label, in plain terms: blood at routine non-recurrence follow-up after resection. For TCR sequencing, whole RNA was extracted from tumor and nontumor lung tissue, or from cryopreserved PBMC samples, and no cell sorting was done. Libraries came from 5' RACE. TCRdb records NextSeq 500 as the sequencer. Starting from the raw public reads, TCRdb applied fastp trimming at Q25, assembled clones with MiXCR and retained in-frame beta chains. Each CDR3 protein gets just one entry, which takes the most common genes and DNA from the rows behind it. Within this sample are about 120,000 distinct CDR3 sequences, with 10% to 15% of them counted one time only. Clones ranked in the top ten supply roughly 15% of the sample. The sample consisted of PBMCs, taken at follow-up. The receptors come from a male donor with early-stage non-small cell lung cancer.

This clonotype was seen only once. The chain has TRBV20-1 and TRBJ2-3, with unresolved D. There are 15 residues in the CDR3. Germline lookup yields CDR1 DFQATT and CDR2 SNEGSKA (reference sequence). V gave up 3 bases and J gave up 3 bases, with 16 bases separating them. The CDR3: CSASPPSPGTDTQYF. Here the CDR3 DNA reads TGCAGTGCTAGCCCACCGAGCCCCGGAACAGATACGCAGTATTTT.

Many counts were recorded for this clonotype. J is TRBJ1-5 and V is TRBV20-1; D perhaps matches TRBD1 (5 bases). The germline V gene encodes CDR1 DFQATT and CDR2 SNEGSKA (reference sequence). The CDR3 length is 16 residues. Trimming left V 0 bases short and J 0 bases short, with 12 bases between. The CDR3 sequence: CSARDTTVYSNQPQHF. The CDR3 bases are TGCAGTGCTAGAGATACGACAGTCTATAGCAATCAGCCCCAGCATTTT.

This clonotype came up a few times. The rearrangement links TRBV6-5 to TRBJ2-5, with D unclear. Per germline, CDR1 MNHEY and CDR2 SVGAGI. V lost 0 bases and J lost 6, with 11 bases in between. There are 14 residues in the CDR3. The CDR3 DNA follows: TGTGCCAGCAGTTACTCTATGACTGTGAAGACCCAGTACTTC. Protein product: CASSYSMTVKTQYF.

There are a few counts of this clonotype. This sequence joins TRBV6-5 and TRBJ1-1, with D perhaps matching TRBD1 (5 bases). The germline V and J ends were trimmed by 4 bases and 1 base, with 25 bases remaining between them. In germline, CDR1 is MNHEY, CDR2 SVGAGI. This CDR3 is built from 19 residues. The CDR3 DNA is TGTGCCAGCAGTTTCGGACGAGGGGCCCGTCGGAGGCCGAACACTGAAGCTTTCTTT. Protein product: CASSFGRGARRRPNTEAFF.

This clonotype has just a few counts. The rearrangement joins TRBV5-1 to TRBJ2-4, with TRBD2 as a possible D gene (5 bases). The CDR3 runs 16 residues. V gave up 0 bases and J gave up 0 bases, with 10 bases separating them. Germline loops: CDR1 SGHRS, CDR2 YFSETQ. CDR3 region: CASSLEAGLAKNIQYF. The CDR3 region has the DNA TGCGCCAGCAGCTTGGAGGCAGGACTAGCCAAAAACATTCAGTACTTC.

V and J are TRBV6-5 and TRBJ2-1, with a tentative D call TRBD1 (6 bases). This CDR3 comprises 15 residues. From germline, CDR1 is MNHEY and CDR2 SVGAGI. The germline V and J ends were trimmed by 2 bases and 6 bases, with 14 bases remaining between them. The CDR3 loop is CASSYPTGMANEQFF. CDR3 bases: TGTGCCAGCAGTTACCCTACAGGGATGGCCAATGAGCAGTTCTTC.

The chain joins TRBV20-1 to TRBJ1-1; TRBD1 is a possible D gene (6 bases). The germline CDR1 and CDR2 sequences are DFQATT and SNEGSKA (reference sequence). The CDR3 consists of 15 residues. The germline V and J ends were trimmed by 3 bases and 4 bases, with 18 bases remaining between them. CDR3 DNA: TGCAGTGCTAGGCCGCGGGGGCAAGGTTTCACTGAAGCTTTCTTT. Translation: CSARPRGQGFTEAFF.

V and J are TRBV7-2 and TRBJ2-3; D gene uncertain. The CDR3 consists of 15 residues. Per germline, CDR1 SGHTA and CDR2 FQGNSA. The ends were cut back, 5 bases at V and 1 base at J, with 13 bases in the middle. The CDR3 region has the DNA TGTGCCAGCAGCCCCCCGTCCAGTGGCACAGATACGCAGTATTTT. Encoded protein: CASSPPSSGTDTQYF.

This clonotype was observed a few times. This chain uses TRBV5-1 with TRBJ1-6; 7 bases are shared with TRBD1. Germline CDR1 SGHRS, CDR2 YFSETQ. V lost 6 bases to trimming and J lost 10 bases; unmatched junction nucleotides: 10. The length of the CDR3 is 14 residues. The CDR3: CASTLQGNGSPLHF. In nucleotides, the CDR3 is TGCGCCAGCACCCTACAGGGGAATGGCTCACCCCTCCACTTT.

This clonotype was detected only a few times. The chain carries TRBV29-1 and TRBJ2-2; the D gene is possibly TRBD1 (6 bases). V was trimmed by 6 bases and J by 0 bases, leaving 11 bases between them. CDR3 length equals 14 residues. CDR1 is SQVTM and CDR2 is ANQGSEA in the germline V gene. The DNA of the CDR3 is TGCAGCGTGTTCGGGACATCGAACACCGGGGAGCTGTTTTTT. Encoded protein: CSVFGTSNTGELFF.

This chain uses TRBV20-1 with TRBJ1-5; maybe TRBD1 (6 bases). The CDR3 has 17 residues. CDR1 is DFQATT, CDR2 SNEGSKA, per germline (reference sequence). Trimming stripped 0 bases from V and 4 bases from J, with 19 bases between. The CDR3 region has the DNA TGCAGTGCTAGAGATCCCCAGACAGGTGTCAGGAATCAGCCCCAGCATTTT. Residues: CSARDPQTGVRNQPQHF.

CDR3 bases: TGTGCCAGCAGATCAATCGAGGTTCGGGAAAGCGAGCAGTACTTC. Translation: CASRSIEVRESEQYF. The chain recombines TRBV6-2 or TRBV6-3 with TRBJ2-7; weak D call: TRBD2 (5 bases). CDR1 MNHEY and CDR2 SVGEGT come from the germline V gene. The CDR3 extends over 15 amino acids. V lost 6 bases to trimming and J lost 6 bases, with 21 bases between them.

The chain carries TRBV18 and TRBJ2-1; 9 positions agree with TRBD2. Germline CDR1 is KGHSH and CDR2 is LQKENI. This CDR3 has 16 residues. Unmatched junction bases numbered 5, after V lost 0 bases and J lost 5 bases. The chain's CDR3 is CASSPPSGGLNNEQFF. CDR3 DNA: TGTGCCAGCTCACCACCTAGCGGGGGCCTAAACAATGAGCAGTTCTTC.

This clonotype was picked up a small number of times. This chain links TRBV10-3 with TRBJ2-2, with D tentatively TRBD2 (6 bases). Germline V gene sequence: CDR1 ENHRY, CDR2 SYGVKD. The germline V and J ends were trimmed by 6 bases and 4 bases, with 15 bases remaining between them. The CDR3 length is 15 residues. CDR3 sequence: CAIRAGGGATGELFF. As DNA, the CDR3 is TGTGCCATCAGGGCCGGTGGAGGGGCCACCGGGGAGCTGTTTTTT.

This clonotype was observed at least ten times. The chain employs TRBV29-1 and TRBJ2-5; 7 nucleotides align to TRBD1. The CDR3 covers 13 residues. CDR1 is SQVTM and CDR2 is ANQGSEA in the germline V gene. V lost 4 bases to trimming and J lost 5 bases; unmatched junction nucleotides: 7. The DNA for the CDR3 is TGCAGCGTTGGAAGACAGGGTGTGGAGACCCAGTACTTC. It codes for CSVGRQGVETQYF.

In its sample, this clonotype is medium-sized. V usage is TRBV29-1 and J usage is TRBJ2-3, with D perhaps matching TRBD1 or TRBD2 (5 bases each). The V gene lost 0 bases and the J gene lost 4 bases, with 8 bases spanning the gap. Germline V gene lookup returns CDR1 SQVTM and CDR2 ANQGSEA. The CDR3 sequence is 13 residues long. The CDR3 region is CSVEERGADTQYF. CDR3 bases: TGCAGCGTTGAAGAGAGGGGAGCAGATACGCAGTATTTT.

The chain has TRBV5-1 and TRBJ2-1; 9 positions agree with TRBD1. Germline lookup yields CDR1 SGHRS and CDR2 YFSETQ. This CDR3 is built from 19 residues. Unmatched junction bases numbered 17, after V lost 4 bases and J lost 3 bases. CDR3 sequence (DNA): TGCGCCAGCAGCCTGGGCCCCAGACGGACAGGGGATTTCTACAATGAGCAGTTCTTC. Translation gives CASSLGPRRTGDFYNEQFF.

This clonotype was seen only a few times. The J gene is TRBJ1-1, the V gene TRBV24-1; 7 nucleotides agree with TRBD1. The length of the CDR3 is 14 residues. The junction had 7 bases not matched to a gene; V was cut back by 8 bases and J by 2 bases. CDR1 is KGHDR, CDR2 SFDVKD, per germline. CDR3 in DNA: TGTGCCACCAAGAGCACAGGGGCTAACACTGAAGCTTTCTTT. Residues: CATKSTGANTEAFF.

The rearrangement links TRBV12-3 or TRBV12-4 to TRBJ1-5; D call uncertain. This CDR3 has 13 residues. V was cut by 4 bases and J by 6 bases, with 10 bases left in between. The CDR3 protein is CASSSRRTQPQHF. The CDR3 nucleotides read TGTGCCAGCAGTTCGCGACGGACTCAGCCCCAGCATTTT.

The chain employs TRBV5-4 and TRBJ2-5; D unclear. V lost 4 bases, J lost 2 bases, and 15 bases lay in between. This CDR3 region has 15 residues. Germline values: CDR1 SGHNT, CDR2 YYREEE (reference sequence). CDR3 protein: CASSRQLSPQETQYF. The CDR3 DNA reads as TGTGCCAGCAGCCGTCAACTTTCTCCTCAAGAGACCCAGTACTTC.

The CDR3, as DNA: TGTGCCAGCAGTGCAACAGGGTCACAAAACATTCAGTACTTC. Its translation: CASSATGSQNIQYF. The V call is TRBV12-3 or TRBV12-4, the J call TRBJ2-4; possible D gene TRBD1, 6 bases. V lost 5 bases and J 5 bases, leaving 13 bases between the germline ends. The CDR3 sequence is 14 residues long.

The rearrangement joins TRBV7-2 to TRBJ1-5, with D possibly TRBD1 on 5 matching bases. CDR1 and CDR2 from the germline V gene are SGHTA and FQGNSA. V was shortened by 1 base and J by 6 bases, with 13 bases between the two germline ends. The CDR3 loop spans 15 amino acids. CDR3 region: CASSLGDSAFQPQHF. The CDR3 DNA sequence: TGTGCCAGCAGCTTAGGTGACAGTGCTTTTCAGCCCCAGCATTTT.

The CDR3 sequence is CASSIWAVEEDTQYF. The CDR3 nucleotides are TGTGCCAGCAGCATTTGGGCGGTGGAGGAAGATACGCAGTATTTT. V and J are TRBV7-9 and TRBJ2-3; D perhaps matches TRBD2 (5 bases). Germline values: CDR1 SEHNR, CDR2 FQNEAQ (reference sequence). With 5 bases removed from V and 5 bases from J, the gap between germline ends came to 17 bases. The CDR3 contains 15 residues.